Below are 10 T cell receptor beta chains sequenced from a single sample in a study of early T cells in non-severe SARS-CoV-2 infection. MiXCR, applied by TCRdb to the 5' RACE reads, yields one record per CDR3 protein. The sample holds 55,000 to 70,000 distinct CDR3 sequences, 4.6% seen once. The sample was whole blood, taken at baseline. These receptors all come from an adult who was a healthcare worker with PCR-confirmed SARS-CoV-2 infection or an uninfected control (not recorded which). The donor label of this sample is uncertain.

This clonotype was seen at least ten times. This chain connects TRBV30 to TRBJ2-2; no definite D call. CDR1 and CDR2 from the germline V gene are GTSNPN and SVGIG (reference sequence). This CDR3 is 12 amino acids long. Trimming shortened V by 1 base and J by 7 bases, and 7 bases separated the two germline ends. In DNA form, the CDR3 reads TGTGCCTGGAGTGGGATGGTCGGGGAGCTGTTTTTT. This encodes CAWSGMVGELFF.

The chain combines TRBV11-2 with TRBJ2-5; 9 bases agree with TRBD1. Losses at the gene ends were 1 base for V and 5 bases for J; bases not matched to a gene: 8. Germline lookup yields CDR1 SGHAT and CDR2 FQNNGV. This CDR3 spans 16 amino acids. In nucleotides, the CDR3 is TGTGCCAGCAGCTTAGCCGGGACAGGGATCGGCGAGACCCAGTACTTC. It yields the protein CASSLAGTGIGETQYF.

The genes are TRBV7-6 and TRBJ2-1; 9 bases map to TRBD2. The length of the CDR3 is 15 residues. From germline, CDR1 is SGHVS and CDR2 FNYEAQ. Trimming at V came to 5 bases and at J to 4 bases, leaving 6 bases not matched to a gene. CDR3 sequence: CASSRSGGVYNEQFF. CDR3 sequence (DNA): TGTGCCAGCAGCCGTAGCGGGGGCGTATACAATGAGCAGTTCTTC.

This clonotype was recorded a few times. This sequence joins TRBV11-2 and TRBJ2-2, with 9 bases that match TRBD2. The CDR3 spans 15 residues. Germline V gene data show CDR1 as SGHAT and CDR2 as FQNNGV. The V segment lost 8 bases and the J segment 1 base; nucleotides outside the gene matches: 5. The CDR3 DNA sequence: TGTGCCAGCGTCAGCGGGGGGATGAACACCGGGGAGCTGTTTTTT. It encodes CASVSGGMNTGELFF.

This clonotype was detected a few times. The rearrangement uses TRBV25-1 and TRBJ1-6; no firm D call. The CDR3 loop spans 15 amino acids. V lost 3 bases and J lost 7, with 13 bases in between. CDR1 and CDR2 from the germline V gene are MGHDK and SYGVNS. CDR3: CASSDSIGNNSPLHF. CDR3 coding DNA: TGTGCCAGCAGTGACTCCATTGGGAACAATTCACCCCTCCACTTT.

This clonotype has a count of ten or more. V gene TRBV5-4 combines with J gene TRBJ2-5, with D unclear. Germline V gene sequence: CDR1 SGHNT, CDR2 YYREEE (reference sequence). This CDR3 has 15 residues. Trimming removed 4 bases at V and 7 bases at J, with 20 bases between. The CDR3 DNA is TGTGCCAGCAGCCCCAGCCGTCAGGCTTCGGTGACCCAGTACTTC. Protein product: CASSPSRQASVTQYF.

At least ten counts were recorded for this clonotype. The rearrangement links TRBV18 to TRBJ1-1, with D unclear. Per the germline V gene, CDR1 is KGHSH and CDR2 is LQKENI. The CDR3 spans 13 residues. Trimming pared 6 bases from V and 1 base from J, leaving 9 bases between. In DNA form, the CDR3 reads TGTGCCAGCTCCCCCTCAGGGAACACTGAAGCTTTCTTT. Residues: CASSPSGNTEAFF.

The chain has TRBV11-2 and TRBJ1-2, with 7 bases identical to TRBD1. Germline CDR1 reads SGHAT; CDR2 reads FQNNGV. Trimming at V came to 5 bases and at J to 2 bases, leaving 2 bases not matched to a gene. The CDR3 consists of 13 residues. The chain's CDR3 is CASSAGQNYGYTF. CDR3 DNA: TGTGCCAGCAGCGCGGGACAGAACTATGGCTACACCTTC.

V usage is TRBV11-2 and J usage is TRBJ2-1, with TRBD1 matching over 7 bases. V gave up 5 bases and J gave up 7 bases; unmatched junction bases: 8. CDR3 length: 14 residues. The germline CDR1 and CDR2 sequences are SGHAT and FQNNGV. This CDR3 is CASSIGRGRNEQFF. The CDR3, as DNA: TGTGCCAGCAGCATCGGTAGGGGGCGGAATGAGCAGTTCTTC.

The chain couples TRBV3-1 to TRBJ1-1; D gene uncertain. Trimming took 4 bases from V and 5 from J, leaving 11 bases between them. The CDR3 totals 13 residues. From germline, CDR1 is LGHDT and CDR2 YNNKEL (reference sequence). The CDR3 here is CASSPGVRTEAFF. The DNA of the CDR3 is TGTGCCAGCAGCCCCGGAGTGAGAACTGAAGCTTTCTTT. Full variable domain (outside the CDR3, taken from reference TRBV3-1 and TRBJ1-1): DTAVSQTPKYLVTQMGNDKSIKCEQNLGHDTMYWYKQDSKKFLKIMFSYNNKELIINETVPNRFSPKSPDKAHLNLHINSLELGDSAVYFCASSPGVRTEAFFGQGTRLTVV.